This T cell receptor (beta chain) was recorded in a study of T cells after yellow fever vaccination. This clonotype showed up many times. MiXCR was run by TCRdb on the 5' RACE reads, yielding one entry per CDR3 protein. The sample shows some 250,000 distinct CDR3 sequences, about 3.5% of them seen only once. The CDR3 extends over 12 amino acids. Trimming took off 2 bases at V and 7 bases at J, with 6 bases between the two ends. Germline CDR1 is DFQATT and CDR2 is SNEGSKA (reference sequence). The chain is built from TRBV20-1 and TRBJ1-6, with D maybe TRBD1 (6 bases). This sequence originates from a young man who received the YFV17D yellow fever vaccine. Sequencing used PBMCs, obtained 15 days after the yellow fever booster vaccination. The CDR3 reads CSARRGNSPLHF. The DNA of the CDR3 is TGCAGTGCTAGAAGGGGGAATTCACCCCTCCACTTT.